The next 6 T cell receptor beta chains were all read from a single sample in a study of shared clonotypes between healthy human individuals. Assay used: immunoSEQ multiplex PCR; TCRdb lists only in-frame clones, some missing. The table has over 850,000 clones, around three quarters seen once. The specimen was memory CD4+ T cells from PBMCs. Subset noted: CD45RA-negative fraction. The receptors were sampled from a man between 18 and 29 years old in good health. Some clones in this sample may be carry-over from other donors' samples.

Only one count was recorded for this clone. The J gene is TRBJ2-7, the V gene TRBV5-8; the D gene is possibly TRBD1 (6 bases). V lost 4 bases to trimming and J lost 0 bases, with 14 bases between them. CDR1 is SGHTS, CDR2 YDEGEE, per germline. The CDR3 extends over 15 amino acids. The CDR3, as DNA: TGTGCCAGCAGCCCCCGGGACATTTACTCCTACGAGCAGTACTTC. Residues: CASSPRDIYSYEQYF.

The chain is built from TRBV6-5 and TRBJ1-4; the D is unclear. Germline CDR1 is MNHEY and CDR2 is SVGAGI. CDR3 length: 11 amino acids. Trimming took 5 bases from V and 10 from J, leaving 8 bases between them. CDR3 sequence reads: CASSARGKLFF. The CDR3 DNA reads TGTGCCAGCAGTGCCCGTGGAAAACTGTTTTTT.

The rearrangement joins TRBV29-1 to TRBJ2-3, with a weak D call TRBD1 (5 bases). From germline, CDR1 is SQVTM and CDR2 ANQGSEA. CDR3 length equals 13 residues. Between the trimmed V and J ends, which lost 7 bases and 5 bases, there was a span of 16 bases. CDR3 in amino acids: CSAGRGMEDTQYF. CDR3 DNA sequence: TGCAGCGCCGGTAGGGGTATGGAAGATACGCAGTATTTT.

The J gene is TRBJ2-1, the V gene TRBV2, with 8 nucleotides matching TRBD2. The germline V gene has CDR1 SNHLY and CDR2 FYNNEI. CDR3 size: 17 residues. The junction had 17 bases not matched to a gene; V was cut back by 4 bases and J by 9 bases. CDR3 nucleotide sequence: TGTGCCAGCAGTGCGTCCCTAGCGGGCCCTGCGGAGGGTGAGCAGTTCTTC. Translated, it gives CASSASLAGPAEGEQFF.

J is TRBJ2-2 and V is TRBV4-1; D call uncertain. Trimming took off 7 bases at V and 7 bases at J, with 4 bases between the two ends. The length of the CDR3 is 10 residues. The germline gives CDR1 MGHRA, CDR2 YSYEKL. Written as DNA, the CDR3 is TGCGCCAGCACGGACGGGGAGCTGTTTTTT. Protein product: CASTDGELFF.

This chain connects TRBV7-6 to TRBJ1-5, with 7 bases identical to TRBD1. Per the germline V gene, CDR1 is SGHVS and CDR2 is FNYEAQ. V shed 1 base and J 0 bases; nucleotides not matched to a gene: 6. CDR3 length equals 17 residues. The chain's CDR3 is CASSLDGRGISNQPQHF. CDR3 DNA: TGTGCCAGCAGCTTAGACGGCAGGGGGATTAGCAATCAGCCCCAGCATTTT.